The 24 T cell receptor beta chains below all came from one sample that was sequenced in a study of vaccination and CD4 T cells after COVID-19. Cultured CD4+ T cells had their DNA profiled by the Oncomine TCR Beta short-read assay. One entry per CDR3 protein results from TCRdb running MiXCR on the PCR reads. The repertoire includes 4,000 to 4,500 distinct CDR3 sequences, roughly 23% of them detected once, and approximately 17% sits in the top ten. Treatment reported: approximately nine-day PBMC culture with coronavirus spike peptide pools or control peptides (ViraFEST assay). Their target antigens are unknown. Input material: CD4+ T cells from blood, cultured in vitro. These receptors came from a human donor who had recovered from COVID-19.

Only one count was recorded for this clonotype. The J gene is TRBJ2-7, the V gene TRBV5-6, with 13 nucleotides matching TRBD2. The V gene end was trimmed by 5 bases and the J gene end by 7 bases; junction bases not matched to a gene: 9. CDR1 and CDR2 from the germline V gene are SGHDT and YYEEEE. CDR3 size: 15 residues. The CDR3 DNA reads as TGTGCCAGCAGACAAAATGGACTAGCGGGGGAAGAGCAGTACTTC. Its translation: CASRQNGLAGEEQYF.

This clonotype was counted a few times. CDR3 region: CASSSTFEVNTEAFF. For the CDR3, the DNA is TGTGCCAGCAGTTCCACCTTCGAGGTGAACACTGAAGCTTTCTTT. The gene calls are TRBV12-3 or TRBV12-4 and TRBJ1-1; D remains ambiguous. V lost 4 bases, J lost 0 bases, and 12 bases lay in between. The CDR3 covers 15 residues.

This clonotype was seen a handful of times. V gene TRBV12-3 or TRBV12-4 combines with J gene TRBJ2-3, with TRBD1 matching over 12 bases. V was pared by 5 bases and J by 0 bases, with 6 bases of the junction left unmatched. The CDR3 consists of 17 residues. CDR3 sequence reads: CASSQRDRGLSTDTQYF. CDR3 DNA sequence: TGTGCCAGCAGTCAACGGGACAGGGGGCTTAGCACAGATACGCAGTATTTT.

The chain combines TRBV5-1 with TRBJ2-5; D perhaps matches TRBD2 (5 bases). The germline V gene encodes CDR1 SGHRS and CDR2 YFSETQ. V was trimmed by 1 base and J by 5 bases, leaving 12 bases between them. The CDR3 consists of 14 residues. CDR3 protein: CASSLTSGWETQYF. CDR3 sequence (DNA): TGCGCCAGCAGCTTGACTAGTGGTTGGGAGACCCAGTACTTC.

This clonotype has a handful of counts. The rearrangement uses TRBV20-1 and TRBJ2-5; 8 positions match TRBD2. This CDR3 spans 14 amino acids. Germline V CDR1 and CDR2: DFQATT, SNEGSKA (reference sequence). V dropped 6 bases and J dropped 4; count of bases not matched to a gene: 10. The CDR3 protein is CSARIAGRRETQYF. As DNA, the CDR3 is TGCAGTGCCCGGATAGCGGGGAGAAGAGAGACCCAGTACTTC.

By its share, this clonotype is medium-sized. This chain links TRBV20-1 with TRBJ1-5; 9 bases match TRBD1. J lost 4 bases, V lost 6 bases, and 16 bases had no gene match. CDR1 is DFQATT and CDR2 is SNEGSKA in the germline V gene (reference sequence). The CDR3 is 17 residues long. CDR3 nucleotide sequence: TGCAGTGCGCTACTGGGACAGGGTAATTTGGGGAATCAGCCCCAGCATTTT. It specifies CSALLGQGNLGNQPQHF.

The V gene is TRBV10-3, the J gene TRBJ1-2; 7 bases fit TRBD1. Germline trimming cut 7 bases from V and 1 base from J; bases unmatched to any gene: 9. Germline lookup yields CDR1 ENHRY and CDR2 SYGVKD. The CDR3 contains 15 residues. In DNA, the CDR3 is TGTGCCATCACAGGTGGACAGGATCTTAACTATGGCTACACCTTC. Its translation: CAITGGQDLNYGYTF.

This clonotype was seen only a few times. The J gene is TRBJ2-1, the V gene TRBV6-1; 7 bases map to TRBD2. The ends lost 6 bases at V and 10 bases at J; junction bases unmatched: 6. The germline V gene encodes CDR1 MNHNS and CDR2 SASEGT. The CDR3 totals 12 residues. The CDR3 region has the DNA TGTGCCAGCAGCAAGAAGCGGGGCGAGCAGTTCTTC. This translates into CASSKKRGEQFF.

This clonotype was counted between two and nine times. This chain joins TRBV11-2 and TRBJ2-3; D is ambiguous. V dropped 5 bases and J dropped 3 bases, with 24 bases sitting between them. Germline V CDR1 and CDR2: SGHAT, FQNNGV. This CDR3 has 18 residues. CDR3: CASSSSFQFVSPTDTQYF. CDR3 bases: TGTGCCAGCAGCAGCAGCTTTCAATTCGTGTCGCCGACAGATACGCAGTATTTT.

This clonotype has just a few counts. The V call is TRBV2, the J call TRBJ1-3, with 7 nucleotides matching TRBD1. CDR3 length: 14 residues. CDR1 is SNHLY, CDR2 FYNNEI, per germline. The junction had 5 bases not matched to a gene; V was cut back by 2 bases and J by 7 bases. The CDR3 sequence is CASSENRGGNTIYF. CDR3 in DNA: TGTGCCAGCAGTGAAAACAGGGGCGGGAACACCATATATTTT. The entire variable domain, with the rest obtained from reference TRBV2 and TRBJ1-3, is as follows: EPEVTQTPSHQVTQMGQEVILRCVPISNHLYFYWYRQILGQKVEFLVSFYNNEISEKSEIFDDQFSVERPDGSNFTLKIRSTKLEDSAMYFCASSENRGGNTIYFGEGSWLTVV.

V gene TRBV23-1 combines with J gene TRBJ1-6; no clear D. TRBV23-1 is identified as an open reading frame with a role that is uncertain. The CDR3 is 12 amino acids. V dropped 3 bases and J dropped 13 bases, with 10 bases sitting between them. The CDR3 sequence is CASSQTAGPLHF. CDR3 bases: TGCGCCAGCAGTCAGACTGCCGGGCCCCTCCACTTT.

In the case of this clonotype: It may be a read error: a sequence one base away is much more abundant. The chain's CDR3 is CSASSPRDSYEQHF. CDR3 bases: TGCAGTGCTAGCTCCCCCCGGGACTCCTACGAGCAGCACTTC. The chain recombines TRBV20-1 with TRBJ2-7; D might be TRBD2 (6 bases). Germline lookup yields CDR1 DFQATT and CDR2 SNEGSKA (reference sequence). The CDR3 covers 14 residues.

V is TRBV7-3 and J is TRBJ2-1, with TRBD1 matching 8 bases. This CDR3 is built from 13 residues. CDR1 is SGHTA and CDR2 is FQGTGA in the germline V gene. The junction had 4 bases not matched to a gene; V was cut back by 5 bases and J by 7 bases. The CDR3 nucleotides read TGTGCCAGCAGCCCCCGGACAGGGAATGAGCAGTTCTTC. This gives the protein CASSPRTGNEQFF.

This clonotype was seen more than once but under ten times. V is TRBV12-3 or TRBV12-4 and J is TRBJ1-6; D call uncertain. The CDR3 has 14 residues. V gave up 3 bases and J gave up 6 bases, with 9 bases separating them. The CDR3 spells CASSLFSANSPLHF. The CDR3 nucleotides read TGTGCCAGCAGTTTGTTCTCGGCTAATTCACCCCTCCACTTT.

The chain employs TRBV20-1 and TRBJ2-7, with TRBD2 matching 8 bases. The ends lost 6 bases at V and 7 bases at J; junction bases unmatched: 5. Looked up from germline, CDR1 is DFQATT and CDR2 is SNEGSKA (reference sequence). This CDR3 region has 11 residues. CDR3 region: CSAERGNEQYF. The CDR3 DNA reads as TGCAGTGCCGAGCGGGGGAATGAGCAGTACTTC.

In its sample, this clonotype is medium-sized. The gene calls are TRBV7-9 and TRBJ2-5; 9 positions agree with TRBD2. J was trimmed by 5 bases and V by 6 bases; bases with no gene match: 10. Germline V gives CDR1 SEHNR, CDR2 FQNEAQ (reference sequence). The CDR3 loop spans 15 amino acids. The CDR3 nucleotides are TGTGCCAGCAGTCCAGGGGGACTAGCAGAGGAGACCCAGTACTTC. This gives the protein CASSPGGLAEETQYF.

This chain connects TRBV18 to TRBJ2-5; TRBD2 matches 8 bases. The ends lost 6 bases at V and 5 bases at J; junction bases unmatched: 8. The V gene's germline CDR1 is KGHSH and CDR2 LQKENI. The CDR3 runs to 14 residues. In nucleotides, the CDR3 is TGTGCCAGCTCGCCGGGGGGGTTCACGGAGACCCAGTACTTC. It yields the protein CASSPGGFTETQYF.

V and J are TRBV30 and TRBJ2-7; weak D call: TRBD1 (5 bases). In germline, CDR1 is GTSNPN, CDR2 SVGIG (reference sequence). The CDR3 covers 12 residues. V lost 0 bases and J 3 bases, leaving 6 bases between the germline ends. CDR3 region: CAWSVGHYEQYF. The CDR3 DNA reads TGTGCCTGGAGTGTAGGACACTACGAGCAGTACTTC.

The CDR3 DNA reads TGTGCCAGCAGCCGGGACAGGGGGGCAAAACTGTTTTTT. Its protein product is CASSRDRGAKLFF. The chain employs TRBV6-2 or TRBV6-3 and TRBJ1-4, with 11 bases lining up with TRBD1. V lost 6 bases, J lost 10 bases, and 4 bases stayed unmatched. The CDR3 extends over 13 amino acids. Germline CDR1 is MNHEY and CDR2 is SVGEGT.

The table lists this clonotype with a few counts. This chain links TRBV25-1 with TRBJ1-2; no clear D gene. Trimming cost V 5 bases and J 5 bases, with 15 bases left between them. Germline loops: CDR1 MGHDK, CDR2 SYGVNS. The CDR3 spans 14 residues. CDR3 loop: CASSFSRAPYGYTF. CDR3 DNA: TGTGCCAGCAGTTTCTCCCGGGCTCCTTATGGCTACACCTTC.

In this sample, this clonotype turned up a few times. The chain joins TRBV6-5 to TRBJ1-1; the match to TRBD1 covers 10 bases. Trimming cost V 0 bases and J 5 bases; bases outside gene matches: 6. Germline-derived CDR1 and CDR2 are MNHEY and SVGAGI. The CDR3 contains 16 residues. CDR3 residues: CASSYSRDRGDTEAFF. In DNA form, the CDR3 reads TGTGCCAGCAGTTACTCGAGGGACAGGGGAGATACTGAAGCTTTCTTT.

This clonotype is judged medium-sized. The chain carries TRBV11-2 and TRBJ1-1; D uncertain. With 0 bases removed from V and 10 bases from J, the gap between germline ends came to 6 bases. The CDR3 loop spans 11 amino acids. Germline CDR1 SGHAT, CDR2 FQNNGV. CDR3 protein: CASSLERGAFF. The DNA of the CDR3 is TGTGCCAGCAGCTTAGAGCGCGGAGCTTTCTTT.

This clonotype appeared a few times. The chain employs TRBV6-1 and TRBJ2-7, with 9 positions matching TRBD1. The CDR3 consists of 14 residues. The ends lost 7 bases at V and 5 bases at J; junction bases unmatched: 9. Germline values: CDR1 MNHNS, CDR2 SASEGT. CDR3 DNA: TGTGCCAGCATGGGGACAGGGATTCTCAACGAGCAGTACTTC. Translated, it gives CASMGTGILNEQYF.

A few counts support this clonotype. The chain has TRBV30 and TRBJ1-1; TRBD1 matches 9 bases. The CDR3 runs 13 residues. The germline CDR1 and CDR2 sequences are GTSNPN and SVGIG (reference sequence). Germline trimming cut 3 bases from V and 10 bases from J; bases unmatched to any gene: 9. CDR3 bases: TGTGCCTGGAGCGACCGAGGGACAGGGCGAGCTTTCTTT. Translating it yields CAWSDRGTGRAFF.